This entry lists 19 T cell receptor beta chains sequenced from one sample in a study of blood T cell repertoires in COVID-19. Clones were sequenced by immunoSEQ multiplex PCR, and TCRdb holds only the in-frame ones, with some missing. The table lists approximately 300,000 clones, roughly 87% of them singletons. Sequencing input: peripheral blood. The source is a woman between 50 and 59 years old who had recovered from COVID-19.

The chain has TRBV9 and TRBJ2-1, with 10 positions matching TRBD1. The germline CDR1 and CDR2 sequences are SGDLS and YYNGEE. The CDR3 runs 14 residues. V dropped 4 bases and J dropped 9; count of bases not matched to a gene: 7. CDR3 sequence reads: CASSPRDRGFEQFF. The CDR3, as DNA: TGTGCCAGCAGCCCCCGGGACAGGGGTTTTGAGCAGTTCTTC.

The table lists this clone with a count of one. The CDR3 DNA is TGTGCCAGCAGTTTCATCAGCGGTTACAATGAGCAGTTCTTC. Translating it yields CASSFISGYNEQFF. This rearrangement joins TRBV27 to TRBJ2-1, with D maybe TRBD2 (5 bases). The CDR3 extends over 14 amino acids. Trimming shortened V by 3 bases and J by 4 bases, and 10 bases separated the two germline ends. CDR1 and CDR2 from the germline V gene are MNHEY and SMNVEV (reference sequence).

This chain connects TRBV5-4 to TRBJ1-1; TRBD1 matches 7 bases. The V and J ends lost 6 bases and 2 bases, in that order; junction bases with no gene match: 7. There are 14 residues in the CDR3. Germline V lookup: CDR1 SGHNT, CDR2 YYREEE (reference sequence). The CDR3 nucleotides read TGTGCCAGCACCTTAGACAGGGCAAACACTGAAGCTTTCTTT. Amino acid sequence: CASTLDRANTEAFF.

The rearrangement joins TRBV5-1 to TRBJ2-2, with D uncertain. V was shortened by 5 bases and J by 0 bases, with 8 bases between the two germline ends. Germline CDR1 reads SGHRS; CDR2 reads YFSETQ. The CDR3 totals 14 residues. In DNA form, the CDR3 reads TGCGCCAGCAGTTCGACACCGAACACCGGGGAGCTGTTTTTT. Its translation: CASSSTPNTGELFF.

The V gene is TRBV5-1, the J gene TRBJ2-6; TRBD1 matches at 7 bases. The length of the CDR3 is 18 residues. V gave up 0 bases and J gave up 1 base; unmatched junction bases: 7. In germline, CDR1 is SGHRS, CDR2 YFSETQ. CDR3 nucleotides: TGCGCCAGCAGCTTGGGGTCAGGGGGAAGTTCTGGGGCCAACGTCCTGACTTTC. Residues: CASSLGSGGSSGANVLTF.

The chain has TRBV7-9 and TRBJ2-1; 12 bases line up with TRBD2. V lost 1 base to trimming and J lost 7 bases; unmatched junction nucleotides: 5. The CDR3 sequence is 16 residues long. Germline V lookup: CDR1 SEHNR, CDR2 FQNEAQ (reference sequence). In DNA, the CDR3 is TGTGCCAGCAGCTTAGTGCCTAGCGGGAGGGGAAATGAGCAGTTCTTC. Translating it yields CASSLVPSGRGNEQFF.

In DNA, the CDR3 is TGCAGTGTCTCCGGGACATTGAACACTGAAGCTTTCTTT. Protein: CSVSGTLNTEAFF. V and J are TRBV29-1 and TRBJ1-1; D perhaps matches TRBD1 (6 bases). CDR3 length: 13 residues. Germline CDR1 reads SQVTM; CDR2 reads ANQGSEA.

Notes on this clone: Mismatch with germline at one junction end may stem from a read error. The CDR3 DNA sequence: TGTGCCAGCAGCCAGCGGGGGGGGGTCTACAATGAACAGTTCTTC. Its translation: CASSQRGGVYNEQFF. The chain links TRBV14 to TRBJ2-1; 9 positions agree with TRBD2. In germline, CDR1 is SGHDN, CDR2 FVKESK. The CDR3 length is 15 residues. Supplemented by reference TRBV14 and TRBJ2-1, the full variable domain reads EAGVTQFPSHSVIEKGQTVTLRCDPISGHDNLYWYRRVMGKEIKFLLHFVKESKQDESGMPNNRFLAERTGGTYSTLKVQPAELEDSGVYFCASSQRGGVYNEQFFGPGTRLTVL.

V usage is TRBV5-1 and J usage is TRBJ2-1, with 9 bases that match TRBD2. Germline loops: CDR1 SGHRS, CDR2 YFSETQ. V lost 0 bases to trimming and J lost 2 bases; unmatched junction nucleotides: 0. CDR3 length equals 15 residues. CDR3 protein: CASSLGLAAYNEQFF. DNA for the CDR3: TGCGCCAGCAGCTTGGGACTAGCGGCCTACAATGAGCAGTTCTTC.

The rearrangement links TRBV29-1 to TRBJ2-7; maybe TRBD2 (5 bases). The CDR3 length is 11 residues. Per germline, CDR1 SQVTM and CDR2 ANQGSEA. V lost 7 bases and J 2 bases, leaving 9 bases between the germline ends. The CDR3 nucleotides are TGCAGCGCCATCGGGGCCTACGAGCAGTACTTC. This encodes CSAIGAYEQYF.

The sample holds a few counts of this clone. The chain's CDR3 is CASSGQQNTEAFF. CDR3 bases: TGTGCCAGCAGCGGACAGCAAAACACTGAAGCTTTCTTT. This chain uses TRBV3-1 (or the pseudogene TRBV3-2) with TRBJ1-1; D might be TRBD1 (6 bases). Looked up from germline, CDR1 is LGHDT and CDR2 is YNNKEL (reference sequence). The CDR3 consists of 13 residues. Trimming stripped 5 bases from V and 2 bases from J, with 9 bases between.

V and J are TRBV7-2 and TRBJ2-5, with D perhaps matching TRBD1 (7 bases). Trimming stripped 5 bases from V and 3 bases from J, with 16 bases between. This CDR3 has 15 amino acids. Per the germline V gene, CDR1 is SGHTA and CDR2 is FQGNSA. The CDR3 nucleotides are TGTGCCAGCAGCCAGCTCGGCAGGGGGGAAGAGACCCAGTACTTC. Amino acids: CASSQLGRGEETQYF.

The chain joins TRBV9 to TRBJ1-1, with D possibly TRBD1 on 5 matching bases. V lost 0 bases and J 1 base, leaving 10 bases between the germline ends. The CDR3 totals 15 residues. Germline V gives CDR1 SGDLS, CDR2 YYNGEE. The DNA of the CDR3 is TGTGCCAGCAGCGTAGCTCAGGGTAAGAACACTGAAGCTTTCTTT. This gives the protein CASSVAQGKNTEAFF.

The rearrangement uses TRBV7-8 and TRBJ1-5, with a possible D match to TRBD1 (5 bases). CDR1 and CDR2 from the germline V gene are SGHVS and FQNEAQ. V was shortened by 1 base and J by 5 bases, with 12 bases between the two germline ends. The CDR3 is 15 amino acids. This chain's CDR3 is CASSLVLGEDQPQHF. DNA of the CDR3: TGTGCCAGCAGCTTAGTCTTGGGGGAGGATCAGCCCCAGCATTTT. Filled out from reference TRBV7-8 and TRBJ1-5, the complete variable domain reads GAGVSQSPRYKVAKRGQDVALRCDPISGHVSLFWYQQALGQGPEFLTYFQNEAQLDKSGLPSDRFFAERPEGSVSTLKIQRTQQEDSAVYLCASSLVLGEDQPQHFGDGTRLSIL.

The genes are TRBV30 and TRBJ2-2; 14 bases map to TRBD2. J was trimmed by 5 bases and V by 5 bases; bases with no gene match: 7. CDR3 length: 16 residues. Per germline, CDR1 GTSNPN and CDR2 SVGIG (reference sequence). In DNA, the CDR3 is TGTGCCTGGTCGGGACTAGCGGGGGAGAGGACCGGGGAGCTGTTTTTT. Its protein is CAWSGLAGERTGELFF.

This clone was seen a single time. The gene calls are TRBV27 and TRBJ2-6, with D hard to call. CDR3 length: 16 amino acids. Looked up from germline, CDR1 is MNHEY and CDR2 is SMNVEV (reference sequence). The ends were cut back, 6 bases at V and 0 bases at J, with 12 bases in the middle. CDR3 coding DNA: TGTGCCAGCAGCCCCACTTCTCTCTCTGGGGCCAACGTCCTGACTTTC. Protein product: CASSPTSLSGANVLTF.

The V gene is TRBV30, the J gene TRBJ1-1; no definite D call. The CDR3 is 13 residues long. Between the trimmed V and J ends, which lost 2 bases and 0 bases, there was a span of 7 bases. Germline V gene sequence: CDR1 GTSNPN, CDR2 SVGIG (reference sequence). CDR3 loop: CAWSRDMNTEAFF. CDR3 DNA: TGTGCCTGGAGTCGGGATATGAACACTGAAGCTTTCTTT.

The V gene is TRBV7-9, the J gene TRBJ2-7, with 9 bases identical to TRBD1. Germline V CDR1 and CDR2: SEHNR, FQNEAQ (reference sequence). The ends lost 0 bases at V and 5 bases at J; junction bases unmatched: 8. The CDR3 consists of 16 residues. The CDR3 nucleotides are TGTGCCAGCAGCTTAGCGTTAACAGGGGGCTTGCACGAGCAGTACTTC. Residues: CASSLALTGGLHEQYF.

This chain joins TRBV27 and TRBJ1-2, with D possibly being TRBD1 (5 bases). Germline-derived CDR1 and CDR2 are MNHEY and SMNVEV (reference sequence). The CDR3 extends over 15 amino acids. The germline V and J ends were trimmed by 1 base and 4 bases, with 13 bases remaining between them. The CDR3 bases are TGTGCCAGCAGTTTATTTGCCAGGGCGCCCTATGGCTACACCTTC. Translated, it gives CASSLFARAPYGYTF.